Here is one T cell receptor (beta chain) with its context. Its antigen is currently not known. No per-base quality is available; no much larger clone lies one base away. Libraries were constructed by RT-PCR. Sequenced using a NextSeq 550. The public reads were reanalyzed by TCRdb: fastp trimming at Q25, MiXCR alignment, in-frame beta chains only. Duplicate CDR3 protein sequences are folded into a single record with the most common DNA and genes. This sample gives 17,000 or so distinct CDR3 sequences in total; 25% to 30% of them show up just once. The ten largest clones represent more than 35% of the sample. The data were obtained in a study of patients and donors after allogeneic stem cell transplantation (dated by TCRdb to 2018 to 2021). The source material was blood, either unsorted or a sorted T cell fraction (not recorded which). This TCR was recovered from a human donor who was either an allogeneic HSCT recipient or a stem cell or donor lymphocyte infusion donor (not recorded which). It is not recorded whose cells these are; they may come from a transplant donor.

The nucleotide sequence is TGTGCCAGCAGTTTAACTCAGGTTGTACTTACAGTGAACACTGAAGCTTTCTTT. Its coded protein is CASSLTQVVLTVNTEAFF. The chain is assembled from TRBV28 and TRBJ1-1, with no D gene named confidently. The germline V gene provides CDR1 MDHEN and CDR2 SYDVKM. Trimming costs V 2 bases and J 0 bases, and their ends lie 19 bases apart. The CDR3 goes from the cysteine to the phenylalanine over 18 residues. Only the CDR3 region is kept as DNA, spanning 54 bases read in frame from base 1.